One and the same sample provided the 20 T cell receptor beta chains below, sequenced in a study of T cell clonality in common variable immunodeficiency. The assay was immunoSEQ multiplex PCR, and TCRdb's table has in-frame clones only and misses some. The sample was found to contain around 52,000 clones, and every one recurs. Sequencing used peripheral blood mononuclear cells. The receptors originated from a person between 18 and 75 years old in good health.

The table lists this clone with many counts. The read ends 3 residues early relative to the CDR3; the germline J gene fills the gap. The gene calls are TRBV20-1 and TRBJ2-7; 8 nucleotides agree with TRBD1. Germline values: CDR1 DFQATT, CDR2 SNEGSKA (reference sequence). There are 14 residues in the CDR3. Germline trimming cut 6 bases from V and 2 bases from J; bases unmatched to any gene: 9. The chain's CDR3 is CSARAGTGTYEQYF. The CDR3 bases that were read are TGCAGTGCGAGGGCCGGGACAGGAACCTACGAG.

This clone was recorded many times. One end of the junction is discordant with germline, which a read error may explain. Different DNA sequences within this sample yield the same CDR3. CDR3 DNA (partial): TGCAGCGTCGAAGGGCAGGCCAGCACAGATACG. It yields the protein CSVEGQASTDT. The CDR3 in its entirety is CSVEGQASTDTQYF. This chain connects TRBV29-1 to TRBJ2-3; D is undetermined. Read coverage stops 3 residues before the CDR3 terminus; the germline J gene supplies the remainder. The CDR3 contains 14 residues. Germline V gene data show CDR1 as SQVTM and CDR2 as ANQGSEA.

This clone came up many times. The sequenced part of the CDR3 DNA is TGCGCCAGCAGCTTGGATGTAGTAATTATCGGGGATTCTAACTATGGC. Its protein product is CASSLDVVIIGDSNYG. The whole CDR3 reads CASSLDVVIIGDSNYGYTF. V is TRBV5-1 and J is TRBJ1-2; D ambiguous. The sequence runs out 3 residues before the end of the CDR3; the remainder is reconstructed from the germline J gene. From germline, CDR1 is SGHRS and CDR2 YFSETQ. The CDR3 has 19 amino acids. V dropped 0 bases and J dropped 0 bases, with 21 bases sitting between them. Complete variable domain (other parts from reference TRBV5-1 and TRBJ1-2): KAGVTQTPRYLIKTRGQQVTLSCSPISGHRSVSWYQQTPGQGLQFLFEYFSETQRNKGNFPGRFSGRQFSNSRSEMNVSTLELGDSALYLCASSLDVVIIGDSNYGYTFGSGTRLTVV.

This clone showed up many times. The read gets to within 3 residues of the CDR3 end, and the germline J gene fills in the rest. The chain uses TRBV20-1 and TRBJ2-5, with a possible D match to TRBD1 (6 bases). V lost 0 bases to trimming and J lost 1 base, with 12 bases between them. The CDR3 is 15 amino acids. Germline loops: CDR1 DFQATT, CDR2 SNEGSKA (reference sequence). The part of the CDR3 DNA that was read is TGCAGTGCTAGAGAGTGGGCAGGGGCCCAAGAGACC. Protein product: CSAREWAGAQET. The whole CDR3 reads CSAREWAGAQETQYF.

This clone was observed many times. The observed sequence ends 3 residues before the CDR3 terminus, with the missing tail filled in from the germline J gene. The chain joins TRBV7-3 to TRBJ2-1; 9 bases match TRBD1. The CDR3 consists of 15 residues. V gave up 5 bases and J gave up 8 bases; unmatched junction bases: 10. The V gene's germline CDR1 is SGHTA and CDR2 FQGTGA. CDR3 protein: CASSQNGDREHEQFF. The sequenced CDR3 bases are TGTGCCAGCAGCCAAAACGGGGACAGGGAGCATGAG.

This clone occurred a few times. The read gets to within 3 residues of the CDR3 end, and the germline J gene fills in the rest. V is TRBV2 and J is TRBJ1-4, with 7 bases that match TRBD1. Germline loops: CDR1 SNHLY, CDR2 FYNNEI. CDR3 length: 14 amino acids. J lost 4 bases, V lost 6 bases, and 5 bases had no gene match. CDR3 residues: CASSPGGLNEKLFF. The CDR3 bases that were read are TGTGCCAGCAGCCCAGGGGGACTTAATGAAAAA.

This clone showed up many times. The read terminates 3 residues before the CDR3 end, so the remaining end is supplied by the germline J gene. The chain employs TRBV12-3 or TRBV12-4 and TRBJ2-1; possibly TRBD2 for D (5 bases). CDR3 size: 15 residues. Trimming took off 2 bases at V and 5 bases at J, with 13 bases between the two ends. The CDR3 DNA, read in part, is TGTGCCAGCAGTTTATTTGCGGGCATGAACAATGAG. Protein: CASSLFAGMNNE. The complete CDR3 sequence is CASSLFAGMNNEQFF.

This clone was found many times. Sequencing ends 3 residues short of the CDR3 end; the germline J gene provides the rest. V and J are TRBV20-1 and TRBJ2-7, with TRBD1 identical over 8 bases. With 3 bases clipped from V and 3 bases from J, the junction kept 7 bases outside the gene matches. Germline loops: CDR1 DFQATT, CDR2 SNEGSKA (reference sequence). The CDR3 is 14 amino acids. CDR3 amino acids: CSASLQGVHYEQYF. CDR3 DNA (partial): TGCAGTGCTAGTTTACAGGGGGTACACTACGAG.

There are many counts of this clone. The sequenced fragment ends 3 residues before the CDR3 boundary, so the rest is inferred from the germline J gene. The V and J genes are TRBV18 and TRBJ1-6, with D unclear. This CDR3 has 13 residues. Germline CDR1 and CDR2: KGHSH and LQKENI. The CDR3 DNA, read in part, is TGTGCCAGCTCACCTCCTCTTGACTCCTCC. Its protein is CASSPPLDSS. The entire CDR3 protein reads CASSPPLDSSLHF.

The sample holds many counts of this clone. The sequenced fragment ends 3 residues before the CDR3 boundary, so the rest is inferred from the germline J gene. This sequence joins TRBV6-2 or TRBV6-3 and TRBJ2-1; 7 nucleotides agree with TRBD1. Germline values: CDR1 MNHEY, CDR2 SVGEGT. The CDR3 spans 13 residues. The junction had 1 base not matched to a gene; V was cut back by 4 bases and J by 4 bases. The CDR3 sequence: CASSSTGYNEQFF. CDR3 DNA, as far as it was read: TGTGCCAGCAGTTCGACAGGGTACAATGAG.

In this sample, this clone turned up many times. The CDR3 is cut off 3 residues early in the read; its end comes from the germline J gene. This chain connects TRBV6-2 or TRBV6-3 to TRBJ2-2, with no clear D. The V end was cut by 2 bases, the J end by 6 bases, with 16 bases between. The germline V gene encodes CDR1 MNHEY and CDR2 SVGEGT. CDR3 length equals 16 residues. CDR3 sequence: CASSYHPGSTAGELFF. The sequenced part of the CDR3 DNA is TGTGCCAGCAGTTACCACCCAGGTAGTACCGCCGGGGAG.

This clone occurred many times. The CDR3 goes on 3 residues after the read ends, and that part is filled in from the germline J gene. This sequence joins TRBV5-1 and TRBJ2-2; 10 bases map to TRBD2. Germline lookup yields CDR1 SGHRS and CDR2 YFSETQ. V lost 0 bases, J lost 6 bases, and 5 bases stayed unmatched. The CDR3 loop spans 16 amino acids. This CDR3 reads CASSLALAGVSGELFF. The sequenced CDR3 bases are TGCGCCAGCAGCTTGGCCCTAGCGGGAGTTTCCGGGGAG.

This clone was seen repeatedly, ten times or more. Read sequence stops 3 residues before the CDR3 end, and the germline J gene provides the missing end. J is TRBJ1-3 and V is TRBV6-2 or TRBV6-3; D gene uncertain. Trimming removed 4 bases at V and 0 bases at J, with 16 bases between. The CDR3 is 17 residues long. Per the germline V gene, CDR1 is MNHEY and CDR2 is SVGEGT. The part of the CDR3 DNA that was read is TGTGCCAGCAGTTCCCTGCCCGGGTCTCACTCTGGAAACACC. This translates into CASSSLPGSHSGNT. The whole CDR3 protein is CASSSLPGSHSGNTIYF.

This clone has a count of ten or more. The CDR3 extends 3 residues past the end of the read, so its final part is completed from the germline J gene. V usage is TRBV19 and J usage is TRBJ2-7, with 9 bases fitting TRBD2. J lost 2 bases, V lost 7 bases, and 15 bases had no gene match. CDR3 length equals 17 residues. The germline CDR1 and CDR2 sequences are LNHDA and SQIVND (reference sequence). The CDR3 DNA, read in part, is TGTGCCAGTACCCCGGCCGCTAGCGGGATGAGCGCCTACGAG. This codes for CASTPAASGMSAYE. The CDR3 reads in full as CASTPAASGMSAYEQYF.

The table lists this clone with many counts. The sequenced fragment ends 3 residues before the CDR3 boundary, so the rest is inferred from the germline J gene. The same CDR3 can be traced to other DNA sequences in this sample. The chain is built from TRBV7-9 and TRBJ1-1; possibly TRBD1 for D (5 bases). Germline assignment: CDR1 SEHNR and CDR2 FQNEAQ (reference sequence). The CDR3 has 13 amino acids. Trimming stripped 6 bases from V and 0 bases from J, with 8 bases between. The CDR3 here is CASSLDMNTEAFF. Partial CDR3 DNA: TGTGCCAGCAGTTTGGACATGAACACTGAA.

Many counts were recorded for this clone. Read sequence stops 3 residues before the CDR3 end, and the germline J gene provides the missing end. The rearrangement links TRBV5-4 to TRBJ1-2; D unclear. The CDR3 length is 15 residues. The germline CDR1 and CDR2 sequences are SGHNT and YYREEE (reference sequence). Trimming took 3 bases from V and 2 from J, leaving 14 bases between them. This CDR3 is CASSSKTSLNYGYTF. The CDR3 bases that were read are TGTGCCAGCAGCTCGAAGACAAGCCTCAACTATGGC. The full variable domain, rest sourced from reference TRBV5-4 and TRBJ1-2, is ETGVTQSPTHLIKTRGQQVTLRCSSQSGHNTVSWYQQALGQGPQFIFQYYREEENGRGNFPPRFSGLQFPNYSSELNVNALELDDSALYLCASSSKTSLNYGYTFGSGTRLTVV.

This clone was detected many times. The sequence runs out 3 residues before the end of the CDR3; the remainder is reconstructed from the germline J gene. V is TRBV30 and J is TRBJ1-5; no reliable D call. Germline-derived CDR1 and CDR2 are GTSNPN and SVGIG (reference sequence). V lost 4 bases to trimming and J lost 2 bases, with 12 bases between them. The CDR3 extends over 14 amino acids. The CDR3 loop is CAWTSDWGNQPQHF. The sequenced part of the CDR3 DNA is TGTGCCTGGACTTCCGACTGGGGCAATCAGCCC.

This clone was recorded many times. The missing CDR3 end, 3 residues past where the read stops, is filled in from the germline J gene. The chain has TRBV28 and TRBJ2-2; D is uncertain. The CDR3 has 12 amino acids. CDR1 and CDR2 from the germline V gene are MDHEN and SYDVKM. The V gene lost 6 bases and the J gene lost 4 bases, with 6 bases spanning the gap. The sequenced part of the CDR3 DNA is TGTGCCAGCAGGCAGGTCACCGGGGAG. Protein sequence: CASRQVTGE. The whole CDR3 protein reads CASRQVTGELFF.

This clone was seen at least ten times. The CDR3 goes on 3 residues after the read ends, and that part is filled in from the germline J gene. This rearrangement joins TRBV28 to TRBJ2-7, with 9 bases that match TRBD2. With V trimmed by 3 bases and J by 2 bases, 2 bases remained unmatched. Germline V CDR1 and CDR2: MDHEN, SYDVKM. The CDR3 totals 14 residues. CDR3 DNA (partial): TGTGCCAGCAGTTTTAGCGGGGGAACCTACGAG. Encoded protein: CASSFSGGTYE. The entire CDR3 is CASSFSGGTYEQYF.

This clone was seen ten or more times. The read ends 3 residues before the CDR3 terminus; that terminus is restored from the germline J gene. V and J are TRBV14 and TRBJ2-5; D perhaps matches TRBD1 (6 bases). The CDR3 has 15 amino acids. Germline loops: CDR1 SGHDN, CDR2 FVKESK. Trimming removed 5 bases from V and 4 bases from J, with 17 bases in between. The CDR3 sequence is CASSSLQGSGETQYF. The CDR3 DNA, read in part, is TGTGCCAGCAGCTCCTTACAGGGCAGTGGAGAGACC.